The 22 T cell receptor beta chains presented below share a single source sample, sequenced in a study of OX40 agonist ivuxolimab in advanced cancers. Receptors were amplified or captured by the immunoSEQ multiplex PCR assay. In its TCRdb copy, this immuneACCESS table keeps in-frame sequences only and misses some clones. Where compared with another copy, unresolved V genes explain less than half of these, and the others have no known cause. The sample data list approximately 74,000 clones, and almost 90% of these were observed just once. The ten largest clonotypes hold about 11% of the sample. The sequenced sample was CD4+ or CD8+ T cells sorted from blood, obtained in a trial of the OX40 agonist ivuxolimab. The source of these receptors is an adult with an advanced solid tumor such as melanoma, head and neck, liver or kidney cancer.

The CDR3 DNA follows: TGTGCCAGCAGCTTGCCTCCCCGAATGGCTTTCTTT. Its translation is CASSLPPRMAFF. V and J are TRBV5-5 and TRBJ1-1, with D hard to call. V was clipped by 1 base and J by 11 bases, with 12 bases between them. The CDR3 is made up of 12 amino acids. The germline V gene has CDR1 SGHKS and CDR2 YYEKEE (reference sequence).

The gene calls are TRBV18 and TRBJ2-7; D is unclear. Germline V lookup: CDR1 KGHSH, CDR2 LQKENI. The CDR3 is 13 residues long. The V end was cut by 0 bases, the J end by 2 bases, with 5 bases between. The CDR3 protein is CASSPPGTYEQYF. The CDR3 DNA reads TGTGCCAGCTCACCACCGGGGACCTACGAGCAGTACTTC.

The V gene is TRBV4-2, the J gene TRBJ2-2; D possibly corresponds to TRBD2 (6 bases). Germline loops: CDR1 LGHNA, CDR2 YNFKEQ. The CDR3 spans 15 residues. Trimming took off 4 bases at V and 7 bases at J, with 16 bases between the two ends. CDR3 amino acids: CASSPSPSADGELFF. The CDR3, as DNA: TGTGCCAGCAGCCCCTCGCCTAGCGCAGACGGGGAGCTGTTTTTT.

The chain couples TRBV2 to TRBJ1-5; the D is unclear. Trimming took 0 bases from V and 4 from J, leaving 13 bases between them. This CDR3 has 16 amino acids. CDR1 SNHLY and CDR2 FYNNEI come from the germline V gene. Written as DNA, the CDR3 is TGTGCCAGCAGTGAAGCCTACAGAAATCTAAATCAGCCCCAGCATTTT. Translated, it gives CASSEAYRNLNQPQHF.

V usage is TRBV15 and J usage is TRBJ2-1, with 9 bases that match TRBD2. The CDR3 has 17 residues. Germline values: CDR1 LNHNV, CDR2 YYDKDF (reference sequence). The V gene end was trimmed by 1 base and the J gene end by 1 base; junction bases not matched to a gene: 5. The CDR3 loop is CATSRGSAGGSYNEQFF. CDR3 in DNA: TGTGCCACCAGCAGAGGGTCGGCGGGAGGGTCCTACAATGAGCAGTTCTTC.

The chain combines TRBV5-1 with TRBJ1-5, with a tentative D call TRBD1 (6 bases). The CDR3 sequence is 15 residues long. Deletions cut 2 bases from V and 0 bases from J, with 9 bases between. CDR1 and CDR2 (germline): SGHRS, YFSETQ. The CDR3 spells CASSLGGDSNQPQHF. CDR3 coding DNA: TGCGCCAGCAGCTTAGGGGGGGATAGCAATCAGCCCCAGCATTTT.

The rearrangement joins TRBV4-3 to TRBJ1-2; unclear D gene. The V end was cut by 0 bases, the J end by 4 bases, with 12 bases between. The CDR3 loop spans 15 amino acids. In germline, CDR1 is LGHNA, CDR2 YSLEER. CDR3 in amino acids: CASSQDHQRSYGYTF. The CDR3 DNA reads as TGCGCCAGCAGCCAAGATCACCAGCGTTCCTATGGCTACACCTTC.

The rearrangement uses TRBV5-5 and TRBJ2-7; TRBD2 might be the D (6 bases). Per germline, CDR1 SGHKS and CDR2 YYEKEE (reference sequence). The CDR3 spans 13 residues. V shed 7 bases and J shed 3 bases, with 14 bases lying between them. CDR3 residues: CASAVGGFYEQYF. The CDR3 bases are TGTGCCAGCGCGGTAGGAGGGTTCTACGAGCAGTACTTC.

The chain carries TRBV6-5 and TRBJ1-2; D gene uncertain. Trimming took off 6 bases at V and 4 bases at J, with 9 bases between the two ends. The CDR3 is made up of 12 amino acids. Germline V gives CDR1 MNHEY, CDR2 SVGAGI. CDR3 protein: CASSTEGYGYTF. The CDR3 bases are TGTGCCAGCAGCACCGAAGGCTATGGCTACACCTTC.

The J gene is TRBJ2-3, the V gene TRBV7-3, with TRBD2 matching 10 bases. The germline gives CDR1 SGHTA, CDR2 FQGTGA. Trimming at V came to 2 bases and at J to 6 bases, leaving 2 bases not matched to a gene. The CDR3 contains 14 residues. The CDR3 reads CASSLLAGVDTQYF. The CDR3 region has the DNA TGTGCCAGCAGCTTACTAGCGGGAGTCGATACGCAGTATTTT.

The V and J genes are TRBV18 and TRBJ2-7; the match to TRBD1 covers 8 bases. Per germline, CDR1 KGHSH and CDR2 LQKENI. V shed 10 bases, J shed 6 bases, and the junction held 11 bases outside the gene matches. There are 13 residues in the CDR3. CDR3 in DNA: TGTGCCACCCGAGGGTCAGGGGGCAGCGAGCAGTACTTC. It codes for CATRGSGGSEQYF.

For the CDR3, the DNA is TGTGCCAGCAGCTTAGTCGGGGGGACTACCACAGATACGCAGTATTTT. Its translation is CASSLVGGTTTDTQYF. V gene TRBV7-6 combines with J gene TRBJ2-3; 7 nucleotides match TRBD2. The CDR3 contains 16 residues. Per the germline V gene, CDR1 is SGHVS and CDR2 is FNYEAQ. V lost 1 base and J lost 2; bases outside the gene matches: 6.

V and J are TRBV7-2 and TRBJ2-3, with D possibly matching TRBD1 (5 bases). Trimming removed 3 bases from V and 1 base from J, with 11 bases in between. From germline, CDR1 is SGHTA and CDR2 FQGNSA. The CDR3 contains 15 residues. The CDR3 region has the DNA TGTGCCAGCAGCTTGTTCAGGGCAGGCACAGATACGCAGTATTTT. This codes for CASSLFRAGTDTQYF.

The chain links TRBV28 to TRBJ2-7; 11 bases are shared with TRBD1. CDR3 length: 15 residues. V dropped 6 bases and J dropped 4; count of bases not matched to a gene: 8. Per germline, CDR1 MDHEN and CDR2 SYDVKM. The CDR3 bases are TGTGCCAGCAGCGAAGGACAGGGGGCTTTGTACGAGCAGTACTTC. It specifies CASSEGQGALYEQYF.

The CDR3 DNA sequence: TGCAGCGTTGCGAGAGGCACAGATACGCAGTATTTT. Residues: CSVARGTDTQYF. The genes are TRBV29-1 and TRBJ2-3, with D unclear. CDR3 length: 12 amino acids. CDR1 is SQVTM and CDR2 is ANQGSEA in the germline V gene. Trimming left V 4 bases short and J 1 base short, with 6 bases between.

The chain links TRBV5-1 to TRBJ1-2, with 7 positions matching TRBD1. The V gene end was trimmed by 0 bases and the J gene end by 5 bases; junction bases not matched to a gene: 7. Per germline, CDR1 SGHRS and CDR2 YFSETQ. This CDR3 has 15 residues. CDR3 DNA sequence: TGCGCCAGCAGCTTGGTCGAGACAGGGATATATGGCTACACCTTC. Its translation is CASSLVETGIYGYTF. Combining the CDR3 with reference TRBV5-1 and TRBJ1-2 gives the whole variable domain KAGVTQTPRYLIKTRGQQVTLSCSPISGHRSVSWYQQTPGQGLQFLFEYFSETQRNKGNFPGRFSGRQFSNSRSEMNVSTLELGDSALYLCASSLVETGIYGYTFGSGTRLTVV.

This sequence joins TRBV7-5 and TRBJ2-1; the D call in the table, TRBD2, was not verified against the DNA. TRBV7-5 is a documented pseudogene. The CDR3 runs to 17 residues. The CDR3 nucleotides read TGTGCCAGAAGCCCCCGACGGCTAGCGGGCGACTACAATGAGCAGTTCTTC. Amino acid sequence: CARSPRRLAGDYNEQFF.

The CDR3 loop is CASSPGRRDTQYF. The CDR3 region has the DNA TGTGCCAGCAGCCCAGGGCGGAGGGATACGCAGTATTTT. The genes are TRBV5-4 and TRBJ2-3, with D perhaps being TRBD1 or TRBD2 (5 bases each). V shed 4 bases and J shed 6 bases, with 12 bases lying between them. The CDR3 covers 13 residues. Germline V gene data show CDR1 as SGHNT and CDR2 as YYREEE (reference sequence).

The J gene is TRBJ2-1, the V gene TRBV15, with 11 bases lining up with TRBD2. Germline-derived CDR1 and CDR2 are LNHNV and YYDKDF (reference sequence). J gave up 4 bases and V 4 bases, and 6 bases lay outside the gene matches. The length of the CDR3 is 16 residues. CDR3 loop: CATSISGLAVYNEQFF. As DNA, the CDR3 is TGTGCCACCAGCATATCGGGACTAGCGGTTTACAATGAGCAGTTCTTC.

This clone showed up just once. The J gene is TRBJ1-5, the V gene TRBV7-2; no clear D. Trimming took 3 bases from V and 4 from J, leaving 7 bases between them. The CDR3 has 13 residues. From germline, CDR1 is SGHTA and CDR2 FQGNSA. The DNA for the CDR3 is TGTGCCAGCAGCTTTTCGGGGAATCAGCCCCAGCATTTT. Encoded protein: CASSFSGNQPQHF.

The chain carries TRBV28 and TRBJ2-3, with TRBD2 matching 12 bases. CDR3 length: 15 residues. V was clipped by 6 bases and J by 12 bases; unmatched bases: 13. Germline CDR1 MDHEN, CDR2 SYDVKM. The CDR3, as DNA: TGTGCCAGCAGGCCTGCGGGACTAGCGGGTTTTCTTCAGTATTTT. As protein: CASRPAGLAGFLQYF.

The rearrangement joins TRBV18 to TRBJ1-4; D gene unclear. The CDR3 spans 12 residues. Germline V CDR1 and CDR2: KGHSH, LQKENI. V was pared by 2 bases and J by 16 bases, with 14 bases between. The CDR3 nucleotides read TGTGCCAGCTCACCAGGGAATATCCGTCAGTTTTTT. Translation gives CASSPGNIRQFF.